The 2 T cell receptor beta chains given below trace back to one sample, sequenced in a study of OX40 agonist ivuxolimab in advanced cancers. Clones were read by immunoSEQ multiplex PCR, and TCRdb kept only the in-frame ones, dropping some. Among about 46,000 clones, 75% to 95% were seen once, and the ten largest hold roughly 5%. Sequencing used CD4+ or CD8+ T cells sorted from blood, obtained in a trial of the OX40 agonist ivuxolimab. All receptors come from an adult with an advanced solid tumor such as melanoma, head and neck, liver or kidney cancer.

CDR3 DNA: TGTGCCAGCAGCCAATCGAGCGGGAGCGAATACACAGATACGCAGTATTTT. It specifies CASSQSSGSEYTDTQYF. The rearrangement joins TRBV16 to TRBJ2-3; TRBD2 matches at 8 bases. Germline V lookup: CDR1 KGHSY, CDR2 FQNENV. The CDR3 has 17 residues. With 0 bases clipped from V and 2 bases from J, the junction kept 7 bases outside the gene matches.

The chain joins TRBV28 to TRBJ2-5; 8 bases align to TRBD2. Near its end, the DNA agrees better with TRBJ2-7, so the J call may be wrong. Germline V gene lookup returns CDR1 MDHEN and CDR2 SYDVKM. CDR3 length equals 13 residues. In DNA form, the CDR3 reads TGTGCCAGCTGTGCGGGGGGTGACTACGAGCAGTACTTC. Translation: CASCAGGDYEQYF.